The clone carrying this T cell receptor (beta chain) was observed at least ten times. This specimen belongs to a study of identical twins. All donors were healthy Caucasians. TCRdb reprocessed the 5' RACE reads with MiXCR, giving one entry per CDR3 protein. The data contain roughly 690,000 distinct CDR3 sequences, around 20% of them singletons. The same data also contributed to another study, on T cells expressing NK-cell markers.

Sequencing was carried out using PBMCs. The source is a woman younger than 30 in good health.

The DNA of the CDR3 is TGTGCCAGCAGCCCCCGTGGACAGGGGTCCTATGGCTACACCTTC. This codes for CASSPRGQGSYGYTF. V is TRBV9 and J is TRBJ1-2; 9 nucleotides align to TRBD1. This CDR3 is 15 amino acids long. The germline V gene has CDR1 SGDLS and CDR2 YYNGEE. The V segment lost 4 bases and the J segment 4 bases; nucleotides outside the gene matches: 8. The full variable domain, with the rest looked up from reference TRBV9 and TRBJ1-2, is DSGVTQTPKHLITATGQRVTLRCSPRSGDLSVYWYQQSLDQGLQFLIQYYNGEERAKGNILERFSAQQFPDLHSELNLSSLELGDSALYFCASSPRGQGSYGYTFGSGTRLTVV.